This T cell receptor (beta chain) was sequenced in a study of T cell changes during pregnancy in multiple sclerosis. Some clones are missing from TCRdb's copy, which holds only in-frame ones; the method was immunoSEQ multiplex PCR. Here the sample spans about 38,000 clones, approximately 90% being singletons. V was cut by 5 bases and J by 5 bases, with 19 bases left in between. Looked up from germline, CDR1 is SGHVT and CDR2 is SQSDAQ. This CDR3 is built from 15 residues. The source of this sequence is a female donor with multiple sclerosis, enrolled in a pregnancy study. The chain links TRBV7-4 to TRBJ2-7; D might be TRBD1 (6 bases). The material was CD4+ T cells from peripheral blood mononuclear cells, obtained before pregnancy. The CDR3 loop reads CASSHPGAGAHEQYF. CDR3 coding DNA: TGTGCCAGCAGCCACCCCGGGGCAGGGGCTCACGAGCAGTACTTC.